The next 14 T cell receptor beta chains were all read from a single sample in a study of cytomegalovirus exposure and HLA in healthy donors. Primers included in the PCR were 60 Vbeta and 13 Jbeta primers. The data were produced by immunoSEQ multiplex PCR, yet TCRdb's version contains in-frame clones alone and is incomplete. The profile shows 150,000 to 200,000 clones, around 80% of them singletons. The specimen was PBMCs. These receptors originate from a woman between 50 and 59 years old in good health and CMV-seropositive.

This clone has a single count. The rearrangement joins TRBV7-2 to TRBJ2-7, with D perhaps matching TRBD1 (5 bases). The CDR3 covers 15 residues. The V end lost 1 base, the J end lost 1 base, and 11 bases lay between the germline ends. The germline CDR1 and CDR2 sequences are SGHTA and FQGNSA. In DNA, the CDR3 is TGTGCCAGCAGCTTAGAAGGGGCACTGTCCTACGAGCAGTACTTC. This sequence encodes CASSLEGALSYEQYF.

The rearrangement uses TRBV4-2 and TRBJ2-4; possibly TRBD1 for D (6 bases). Trimming cost V 0 bases and J 0 bases, with 12 bases left between them. The CDR3 length is 17 residues. The germline V gene encodes CDR1 LGHNA and CDR2 YNFKEQ. As DNA, the CDR3 is TGTGCCAGCAGCCAAGAACCAGGGGCCCTAGCCAAAAACATTCAGTACTTC. Translating it yields CASSQEPGALAKNIQYF.

The chain recombines TRBV29-1 with TRBJ1-1; unclear D gene. Trimming removed 4 bases from V and 6 bases from J, with 12 bases in between. The germline V gene has CDR1 SQVTM and CDR2 ANQGSEA. This CDR3 is 12 amino acids long. CDR3 DNA sequence: TGCAGCGTTGTCCTGGGTGCGGCTGAAGCTTTCTTT. Its translation: CSVVLGAAEAFF. The entire variable domain, with the rest obtained from reference TRBV29-1 and TRBJ1-1, is as follows: SAVISQKPSRDICQRGTSLTIQCQVDSQVTMMFWYRQQPGQSLTLIATANQGSEATYESGFVIDKFPISRPNLTFSTLTVSNMSPEDSSIYLCSVVLGAAEAFFGQGTRLTVV.

The chain carries TRBV5-4 and TRBJ1-2; D is perhaps TRBD1 (5 bases). The CDR3 runs to 12 residues. Looked up from germline, CDR1 is SGHNT and CDR2 is YYREEE (reference sequence). Trimming stripped 0 bases from V and 12 bases from J, with 12 bases between. CDR3 in DNA: TGTGCCAGCAGCTTGGATTCAGGGCCCCACACCTTC. Translating gives CASSLDSGPHTF.

The chain couples TRBV7-2 to TRBJ1-2; D is unresolved. V was pared by 2 bases and J by 4 bases, with 8 bases between. The CDR3 has 13 residues. Germline loops: CDR1 SGHTA, CDR2 FQGNSA. This CDR3 reads CASSLNRVYGYTF. CDR3 sequence (DNA): TGTGCCAGCAGCTTAAACAGAGTCTATGGCTACACCTTC.

The V gene is TRBV7-9, the J gene TRBJ2-1; 10 positions match TRBD2. The CDR3 runs to 15 residues. Germline V gene lookup returns CDR1 SEHNR and CDR2 FQNEAQ (reference sequence). The trim removed 9 bases at V and 7 bases at J, leaving 12 bases unmatched. CDR3 DNA: TGTGCCAGGACGGCGCTAGCGGGAGATCCTAATGAGCAGTTCTTC. Translation gives CARTALAGDPNEQFF.

This chain joins TRBV27 and TRBJ2-2; 9 nucleotides line up with TRBD1. Per the germline V gene, CDR1 is MNHEY and CDR2 is SMNVEV (reference sequence). The CDR3 loop spans 15 amino acids. J gave up 3 bases and V 4 bases, and 3 bases lay outside the gene matches. The CDR3 bases are TGTGCCAGCAGTTGGGGACAGGGTTACACCGGGGAGCTGTTTTTT. Its translation: CASSWGQGYTGELFF.

The chain employs TRBV28 and TRBJ1-2; D is unresolved. This CDR3 has 15 residues. Germline-derived CDR1 and CDR2 are MDHEN and SYDVKM. Trimming shortened V by 5 bases and J by 3 bases, and 16 bases separated the two germline ends. This CDR3 reads CASSAGGSVDYGYTF. CDR3 in DNA: TGTGCCAGCAGTGCCGGCGGTTCGGTGGACTATGGCTACACCTTC.

To note about this clone: At one end, the junction sequence differs from germline, possibly due to a read error. V and J are TRBV7-7 and TRBJ2-7; no firm D call. Per germline, CDR1 SSHAT and CDR2 FNYEAQ (reference sequence). CDR3 length: 14 residues. CDR3 amino acids: CASSLNLQSYEQYF. The CDR3, as DNA: TGTGCTAGCAGCCTAAATTTACAGTCCTACGAGCAGTACTTC.

V gene TRBV5-1 combines with J gene TRBJ2-2; 15 bases agree with TRBD2. The CDR3 runs to 16 residues. J gave up 11 bases and V 4 bases, and 9 bases lay outside the gene matches. The germline V gene encodes CDR1 SGHRS and CDR2 YFSETQ. CDR3 sequence reads: CASSPGTSGGMVELFF. CDR3 bases: TGCGCCAGCAGCCCCGGGACTAGCGGGGGGATGGTAGAGCTGTTTTTT.

The chain carries TRBV25-1 and TRBJ2-2; 12 bases map to TRBD2. This CDR3 region has 18 residues. CDR1 MGHDK and CDR2 SYGVNS come from the germline V gene. V gave up 4 bases and J gave up 7 bases; unmatched junction bases: 13. This CDR3 reads CASSGGLAGSPRGGELFF. The CDR3 bases are TGTGCCAGCAGTGGTGGACTAGCGGGGAGCCCAAGGGGCGGGGAGCTGTTTTTT.

The chain couples TRBV18 to TRBJ1-1; 8 bases agree with TRBD1. The CDR3 covers 15 residues. Looked up from germline, CDR1 is KGHSH and CDR2 is LQKENI. The J segment lost 5 bases and the V segment lost 3 bases, leaving 8 bases of the junction unmatched. The DNA of the CDR3 is TGTGCCAGCTCACCCGGACGGACAGGGATTACTGAAGCTTTCTTT. Translation gives CASSPGRTGITEAFF.

V and J are TRBV4-2 and TRBJ2-1; D unclear. The germline V and J ends were trimmed by 0 bases and 2 bases, with 11 bases remaining between them. The germline V gene has CDR1 LGHNA and CDR2 YNFKEQ. CDR3 length: 16 amino acids. The CDR3 nucleotides are TGTGCCAGCAGCCAAGATCCGTCTAGACCCTACAATGAGCAGTTCTTC. Translated: CASSQDPSRPYNEQFF.

V is TRBV5-1 and J is TRBJ2-2; maybe TRBD1 (6 bases). Per the germline V gene, CDR1 is SGHRS and CDR2 is YFSETQ. The CDR3 totals 15 residues. Trimming took 4 bases from V and 1 from J, leaving 11 bases between them. In DNA form, the CDR3 reads TGCGCCAGCAGCCTAGGACAGAGGAACACCGGGGAGCTGTTTTTT. Translation gives CASSLGQRNTGELFF.